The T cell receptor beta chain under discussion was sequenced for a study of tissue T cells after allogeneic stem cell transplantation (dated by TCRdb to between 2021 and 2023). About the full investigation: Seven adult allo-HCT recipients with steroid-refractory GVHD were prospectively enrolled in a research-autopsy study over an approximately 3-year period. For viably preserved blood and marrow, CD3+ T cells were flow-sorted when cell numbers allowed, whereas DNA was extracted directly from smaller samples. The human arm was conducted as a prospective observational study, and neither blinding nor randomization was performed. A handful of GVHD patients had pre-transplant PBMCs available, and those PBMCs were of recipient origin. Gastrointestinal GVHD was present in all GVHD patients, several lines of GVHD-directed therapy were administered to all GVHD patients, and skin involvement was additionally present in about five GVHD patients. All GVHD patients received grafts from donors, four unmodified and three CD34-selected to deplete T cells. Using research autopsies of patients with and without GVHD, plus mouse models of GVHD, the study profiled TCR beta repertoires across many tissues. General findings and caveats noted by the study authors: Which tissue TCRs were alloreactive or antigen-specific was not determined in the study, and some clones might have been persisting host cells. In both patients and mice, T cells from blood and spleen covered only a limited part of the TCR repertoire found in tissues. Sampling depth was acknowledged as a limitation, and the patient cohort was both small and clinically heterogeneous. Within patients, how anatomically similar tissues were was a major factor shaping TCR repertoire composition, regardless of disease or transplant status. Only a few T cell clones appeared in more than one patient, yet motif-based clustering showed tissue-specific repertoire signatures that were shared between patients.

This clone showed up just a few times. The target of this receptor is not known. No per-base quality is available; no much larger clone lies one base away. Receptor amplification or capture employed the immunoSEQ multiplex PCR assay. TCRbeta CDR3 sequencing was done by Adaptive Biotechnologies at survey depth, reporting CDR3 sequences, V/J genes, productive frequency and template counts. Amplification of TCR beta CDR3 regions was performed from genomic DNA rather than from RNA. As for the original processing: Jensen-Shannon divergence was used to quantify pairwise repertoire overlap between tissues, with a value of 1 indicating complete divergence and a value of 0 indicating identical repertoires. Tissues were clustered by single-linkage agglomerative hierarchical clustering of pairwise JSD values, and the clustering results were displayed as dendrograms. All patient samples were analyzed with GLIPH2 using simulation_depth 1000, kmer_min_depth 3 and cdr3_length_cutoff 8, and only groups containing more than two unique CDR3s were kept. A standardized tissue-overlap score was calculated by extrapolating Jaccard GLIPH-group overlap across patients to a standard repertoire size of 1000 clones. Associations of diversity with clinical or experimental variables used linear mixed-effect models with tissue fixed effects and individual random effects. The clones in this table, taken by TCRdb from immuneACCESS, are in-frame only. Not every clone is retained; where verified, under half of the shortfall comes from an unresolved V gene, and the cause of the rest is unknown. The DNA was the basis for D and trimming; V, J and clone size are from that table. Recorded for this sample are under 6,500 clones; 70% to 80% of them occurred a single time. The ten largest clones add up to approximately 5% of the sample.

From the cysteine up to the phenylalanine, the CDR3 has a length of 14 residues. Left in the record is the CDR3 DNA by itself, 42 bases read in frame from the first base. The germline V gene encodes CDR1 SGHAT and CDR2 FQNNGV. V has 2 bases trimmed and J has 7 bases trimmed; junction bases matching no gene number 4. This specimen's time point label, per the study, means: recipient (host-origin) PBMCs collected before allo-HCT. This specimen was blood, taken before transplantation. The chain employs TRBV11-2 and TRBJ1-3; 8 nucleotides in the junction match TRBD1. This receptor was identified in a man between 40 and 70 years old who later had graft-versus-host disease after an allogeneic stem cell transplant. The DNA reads TGTGCCAGCAGCTTAAGGACAGGGCAGAACACCATATATTTT. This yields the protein CASSLRTGQNTIYF.